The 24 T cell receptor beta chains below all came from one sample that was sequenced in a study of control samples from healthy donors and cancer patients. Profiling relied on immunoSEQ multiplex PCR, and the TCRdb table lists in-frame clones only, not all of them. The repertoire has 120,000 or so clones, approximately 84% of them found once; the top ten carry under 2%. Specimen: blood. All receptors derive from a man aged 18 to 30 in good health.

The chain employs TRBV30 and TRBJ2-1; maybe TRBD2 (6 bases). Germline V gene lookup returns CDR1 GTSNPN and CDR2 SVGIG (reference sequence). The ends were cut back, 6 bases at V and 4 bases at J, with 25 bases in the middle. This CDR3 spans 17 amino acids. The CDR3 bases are TGTGCCTGCGGAGGGGCTAGCGCGATAGGAATGTACAATGAGCAGTTCTTC. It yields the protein CACGGASAIGMYNEQFF.

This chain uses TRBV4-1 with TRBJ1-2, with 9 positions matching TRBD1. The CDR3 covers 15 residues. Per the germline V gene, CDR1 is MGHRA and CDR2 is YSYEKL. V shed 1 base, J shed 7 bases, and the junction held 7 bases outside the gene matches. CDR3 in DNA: TGCGCCAGCAGCCAAGCGACAGGGGGAACTAGTGGCTACACCTTC. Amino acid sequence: CASSQATGGTSGYTF.

CDR3 sequence reads: CAISDPEGVRAPRVYEQYF. CDR3 nucleotides: TGTGCCATCAGTGACCCAGAAGGAGTCCGAGCGCCCAGGGTTTACGAGCAGTACTTC. The chain employs TRBV10-3 and TRBJ2-7; tentative D call: TRBD1 (5 bases). The CDR3 is 19 amino acids. Trimming left V 3 bases short and J 4 bases short, with 28 bases between. Looked up from germline, CDR1 is ENHRY and CDR2 is SYGVKD.

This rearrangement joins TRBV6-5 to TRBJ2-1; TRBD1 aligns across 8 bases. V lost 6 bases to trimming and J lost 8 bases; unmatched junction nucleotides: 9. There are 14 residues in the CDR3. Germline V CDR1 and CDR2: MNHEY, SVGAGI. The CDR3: CASRSGGLDDEQFF. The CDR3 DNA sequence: TGTGCCAGCAGATCAGGGGGCCTGGATGATGAGCAGTTCTTC.

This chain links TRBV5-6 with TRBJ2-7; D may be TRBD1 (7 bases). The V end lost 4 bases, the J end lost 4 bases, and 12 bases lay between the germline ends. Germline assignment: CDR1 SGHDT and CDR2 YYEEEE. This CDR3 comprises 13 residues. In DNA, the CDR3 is TGTGCCAGCAGCAGACAGGGAGGTTACGAGCAGTACTTC. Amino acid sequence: CASSRQGGYEQYF.

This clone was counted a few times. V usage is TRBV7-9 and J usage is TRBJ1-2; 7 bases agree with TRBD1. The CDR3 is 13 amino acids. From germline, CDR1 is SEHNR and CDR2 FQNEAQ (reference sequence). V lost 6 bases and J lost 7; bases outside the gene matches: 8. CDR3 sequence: CASRDTGVGGYTF. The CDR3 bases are TGTGCCAGCAGGGATACAGGGGTCGGTGGCTACACCTTC.

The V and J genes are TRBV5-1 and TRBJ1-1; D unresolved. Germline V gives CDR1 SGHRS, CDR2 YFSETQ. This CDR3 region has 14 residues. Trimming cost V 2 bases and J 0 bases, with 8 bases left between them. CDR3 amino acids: CASSFDGLNTEAFF. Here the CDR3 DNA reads TGCGCCAGCAGCTTCGACGGTTTGAACACTGAAGCTTTCTTT. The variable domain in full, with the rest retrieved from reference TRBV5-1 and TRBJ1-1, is KAGVTQTPRYLIKTRGQQVTLSCSPISGHRSVSWYQQTPGQGLQFLFEYFSETQRNKGNFPGRFSGRQFSNSRSEMNVSTLELGDSALYLCASSFDGLNTEAFFGQGTRLTVV.

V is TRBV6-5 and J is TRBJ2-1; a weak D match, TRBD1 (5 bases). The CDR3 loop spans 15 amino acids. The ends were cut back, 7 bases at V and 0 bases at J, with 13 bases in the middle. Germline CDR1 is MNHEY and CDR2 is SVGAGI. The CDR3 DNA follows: TGTGCCAGCACCGGTTCAGGGTTCTCCTACAATGAGCAGTTCTTC. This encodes CASTGSGFSYNEQFF.

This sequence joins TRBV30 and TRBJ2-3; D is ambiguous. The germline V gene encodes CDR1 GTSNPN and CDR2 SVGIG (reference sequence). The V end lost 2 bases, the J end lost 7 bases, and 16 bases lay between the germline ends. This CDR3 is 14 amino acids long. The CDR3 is CAWSKGGLGNTQYF. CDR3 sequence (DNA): TGTGCCTGGAGTAAAGGCGGTTTAGGGAATACGCAGTATTTT.

In DNA form, the CDR3 reads TGTGCCAGCAGTTACCCAGAAGAGACCCAGTACTTC. Translation gives CASSYPEETQYF. This chain uses TRBV6-5 with TRBJ2-5; unclear D gene. Trimming shortened V by 2 bases and J by 3 bases, and 4 bases separated the two germline ends. Germline assignment: CDR1 MNHEY and CDR2 SVGAGI. CDR3 size: 12 residues.

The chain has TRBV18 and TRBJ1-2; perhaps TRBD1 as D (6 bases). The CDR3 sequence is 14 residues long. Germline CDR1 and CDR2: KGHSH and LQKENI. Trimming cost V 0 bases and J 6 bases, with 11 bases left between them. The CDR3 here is CASSPPQGGHGYTF. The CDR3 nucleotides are TGTGCCAGCTCACCACCACAGGGAGGACATGGCTACACCTTC.

CDR3 sequence (DNA): TGTGCCAGCACGAGGGGGGTCCCCGGGGAGCTGTTTTTT. Translation gives CASTRGVPGELFF. This chain links TRBV12-3 or TRBV12-4 with TRBJ2-2; the D call may be TRBD1 or TRBD2 (6 bases each). The CDR3 runs to 13 residues. V was shortened by 7 bases and J by 6 bases, with 12 bases between the two germline ends.

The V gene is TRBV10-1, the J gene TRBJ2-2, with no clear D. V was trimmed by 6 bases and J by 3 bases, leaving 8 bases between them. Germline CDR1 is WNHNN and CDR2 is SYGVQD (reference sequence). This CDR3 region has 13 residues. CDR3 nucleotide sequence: TGCGCCAGCAGCGCTATAGACACCGGGGAGCTGTTTTTT. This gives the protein CASSAIDTGELFF.

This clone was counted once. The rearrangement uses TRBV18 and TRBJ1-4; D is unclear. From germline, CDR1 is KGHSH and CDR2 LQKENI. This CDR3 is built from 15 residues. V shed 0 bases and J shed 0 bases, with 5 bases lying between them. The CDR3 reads CASSPPSATNEKLFF. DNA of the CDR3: TGTGCCAGCTCACCACCGTCAGCAACTAATGAAAAACTGTTTTTT.

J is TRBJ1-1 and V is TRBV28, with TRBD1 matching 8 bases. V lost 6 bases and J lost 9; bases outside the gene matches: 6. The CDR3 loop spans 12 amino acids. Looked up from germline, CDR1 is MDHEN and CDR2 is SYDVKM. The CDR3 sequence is CASSNRDRKAFF. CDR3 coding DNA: TGTGCCAGCAGCAACCGGGACAGGAAAGCTTTCTTT.

The CDR3 coding sequence is TGTGCCACTATGACAGCTTATGGCTACACCTTC. Its protein product is CATMTAYGYTF. The V gene is TRBV10-3, the J gene TRBJ1-2; tentatively, D is TRBD1 (5 bases). The CDR3 spans 11 residues. Per the germline V gene, CDR1 is ENHRY and CDR2 is SYGVKD. Trimming took 10 bases from V and 5 from J, leaving 11 bases between them.

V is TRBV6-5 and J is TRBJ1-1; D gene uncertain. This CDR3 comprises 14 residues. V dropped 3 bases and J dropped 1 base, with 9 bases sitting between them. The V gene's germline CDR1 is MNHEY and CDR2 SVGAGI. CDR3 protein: CASSYDRKNTEAFF. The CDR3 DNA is TGTGCCAGCAGTTATGATAGGAAGAACACTGAAGCTTTCTTT.

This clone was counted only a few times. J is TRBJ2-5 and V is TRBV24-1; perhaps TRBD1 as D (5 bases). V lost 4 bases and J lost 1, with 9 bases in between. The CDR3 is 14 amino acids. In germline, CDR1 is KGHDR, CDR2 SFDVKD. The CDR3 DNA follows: TGTGCCACCAGTGAAGGCCAGGGCCAAGAGACCCAGTACTTC. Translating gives CATSEGQGQETQYF.

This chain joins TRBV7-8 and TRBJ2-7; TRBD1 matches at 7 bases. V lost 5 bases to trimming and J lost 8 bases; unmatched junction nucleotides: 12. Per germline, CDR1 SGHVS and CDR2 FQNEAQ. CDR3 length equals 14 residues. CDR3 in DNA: TGTGCCAGCAGCCCCTATCGACAGGGAACGAAGCAGTACTTC. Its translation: CASSPYRQGTKQYF.

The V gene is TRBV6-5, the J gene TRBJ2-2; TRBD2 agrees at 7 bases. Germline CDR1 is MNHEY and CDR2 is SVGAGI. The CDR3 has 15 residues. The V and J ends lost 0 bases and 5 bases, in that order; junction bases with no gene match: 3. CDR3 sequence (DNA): TGTGCCAGCAGTTACTCGCCCGGGGGGACCGGGGAGCTGTTTTTT. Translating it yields CASSYSPGGTGELFF.

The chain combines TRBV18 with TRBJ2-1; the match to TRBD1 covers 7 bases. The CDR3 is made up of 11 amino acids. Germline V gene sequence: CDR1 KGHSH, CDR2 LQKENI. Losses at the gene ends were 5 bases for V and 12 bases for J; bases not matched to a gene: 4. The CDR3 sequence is CASSTGERQFF. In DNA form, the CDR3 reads TGTGCCAGCTCAACAGGGGAAAGGCAGTTCTTC.

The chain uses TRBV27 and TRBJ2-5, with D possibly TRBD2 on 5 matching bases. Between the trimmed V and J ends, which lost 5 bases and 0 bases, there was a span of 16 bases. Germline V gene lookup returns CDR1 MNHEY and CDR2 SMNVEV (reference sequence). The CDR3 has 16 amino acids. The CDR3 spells CASSERTMRDQETQYF. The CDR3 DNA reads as TGTGCCAGCAGTGAGAGGACGATGCGGGACCAAGAGACCCAGTACTTC.

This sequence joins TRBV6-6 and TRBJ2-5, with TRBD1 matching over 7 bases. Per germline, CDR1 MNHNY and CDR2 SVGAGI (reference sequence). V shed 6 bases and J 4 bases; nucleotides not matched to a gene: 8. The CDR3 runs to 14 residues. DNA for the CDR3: TGTGCCAGCAGGTCCACAGGGGATGGAGAGACCCAGTACTTC. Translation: CASRSTGDGETQYF.

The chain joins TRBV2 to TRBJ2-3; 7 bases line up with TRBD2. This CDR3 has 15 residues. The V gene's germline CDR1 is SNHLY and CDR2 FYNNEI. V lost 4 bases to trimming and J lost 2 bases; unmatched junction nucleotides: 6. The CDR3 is CASSGEGLYTDTQYF. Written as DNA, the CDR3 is TGTGCCAGCAGTGGGGAGGGACTCTACACAGATACGCAGTATTTT.